The 13 T cell receptor beta chains given below trace back to one sample, sequenced in a study of CD8+ T cells in alopecia areata. RNA was isolated and reverse transcribed to cDNA, the sequencing template. Assay used: immunoSEQ multiplex PCR; TCRdb lists only in-frame clones, some missing. This sample yields approximately 150,000 clones, of which around 62% are seen a single time; 36% belongs to the top ten. Source material: CD8+ T cells sorted from blood. The receptor set was obtained from a human donor in good health.

The chain recombines TRBV5-6 with TRBJ2-1, with 9 bases lining up with TRBD1. Germline V gene data show CDR1 as SGHDT and CDR2 as YYEEEE. With V trimmed by 6 bases and J by 9 bases, 7 bases remained unmatched. This CDR3 is built from 13 residues. CDR3 nucleotides: TGTGCCAGCAATACGGACAGGGGAATTGAGCAGTTCTTC. Amino acid sequence: CASNTDRGIEQFF.

This chain links TRBV5-1 with TRBJ1-1, with D perhaps TRBD1 (5 bases). V was clipped by 0 bases and J by 4 bases, with 13 bases between them. The CDR3 has 15 residues. CDR1 SGHRS and CDR2 YFSETQ come from the germline V gene. The CDR3 is CASSLAGTPPTEAFF. CDR3 DNA sequence: TGCGCCAGCAGCTTGGCGGGGACGCCCCCCACTGAAGCTTTCTTT.

DNA for the CDR3: TGTGCCAGCAGCCCAGCCCCGGGACAGGGTGTAGCGGGTCCCTACGAGCAGTACTTC. Translation gives CASSPAPGQGVAGPYEQYF. This rearrangement joins TRBV7-9 to TRBJ2-7, with 9 bases lining up with TRBD1. V was pared by 5 bases and J by 2 bases, with 19 bases of the junction left unmatched. The V gene's germline CDR1 is SEHNR and CDR2 FQNEAQ (reference sequence). There are 19 residues in the CDR3.

This clone was counted only a few times. J is TRBJ1-3 and V is TRBV7-8; D is unresolved. The CDR3 sequence is 17 residues long. Germline assignment: CDR1 SGHVS and CDR2 FQNEAQ. Trimming cost V 1 base and J 2 bases, with 15 bases left between them. CDR3 region: CASSLGVTASPGNTIYF. CDR3 nucleotide sequence: TGTGCCAGCAGCTTAGGGGTAACAGCCTCACCTGGAAACACCATATATTTT.

The gene calls are TRBV6-5 and TRBJ1-2; unclear D gene. The CDR3 is made up of 11 amino acids. CDR1 and CDR2 (germline): MNHEY, SVGAGI. V was cut by 2 bases and J by 14 bases, with 12 bases left in between. The CDR3 loop is CASSYGSEETF. CDR3 sequence (DNA): TGTGCCAGCAGTTACGGGTCAGAGGAGACCTTC.

The J gene is TRBJ2-2, the V gene TRBV29-1, with unresolved D. The CDR3 has 12 amino acids. The germline gives CDR1 SQVTM, CDR2 ANQGSEA. The germline V and J ends were trimmed by 4 bases and 1 base, with 4 bases remaining between them. In DNA, the CDR3 is TGCAGCGTTGTAGGGAACACCGGGGAGCTGTTTTTT. This sequence encodes CSVVGNTGELFF.

This clone was counted a few times. This chain's CDR3 is CASSQDYLAPDTQYF. Written as DNA, the CDR3 is TGCGCCAGCAGCCAAGATTACCTAGCTCCAGATACGCAGTATTTT. The chain couples TRBV4-1 to TRBJ2-3; D may be TRBD2 (5 bases). Trimming cost V 0 bases and J 4 bases, with 11 bases left between them. Germline loops: CDR1 MGHRA, CDR2 YSYEKL. This CDR3 comprises 15 residues.

This chain joins TRBV10-3 and TRBJ2-6; no reliable D call. The CDR3 totals 16 residues. The V end lost 0 bases, the J end lost 2 bases, and 8 bases lay between the germline ends. CDR1 ENHRY and CDR2 SYGVKD come from the germline V gene. As DNA, the CDR3 is TGTGCCATCAGTGAGTCTACGAGCACTGGGGCCAACGTCCTGACTTTC. It codes for CAISESTSTGANVLTF.

Details on this clone: The sample holds other DNA sequences that translate to the same CDR3. The V call is TRBV27, the J call TRBJ2-1; D gene unclear. The germline CDR1 and CDR2 sequences are MNHEY and SMNVEV (reference sequence). The CDR3 runs 11 residues. V dropped 6 bases and J dropped 4 bases, with 4 bases sitting between them. For the CDR3, the DNA is TGTGCCAGCAGCCATTACAATGAGCAGTTCTTC. Its protein is CASSHYNEQFF.

This rearrangement joins TRBV2 to TRBJ2-7; D is uncertain. Trimming took 5 bases from V and 2 from J, leaving 13 bases between them. Germline-derived CDR1 and CDR2 are SNHLY and FYNNEI. The CDR3 extends over 14 amino acids. CDR3 loop: CASSLHEPAYEQYF. Written as DNA, the CDR3 is TGTGCCAGCAGTCTACACGAACCCGCCTACGAGCAGTACTTC.

In its sample, this clone was seen a few times. This rearrangement joins TRBV7-9 to TRBJ2-1; D perhaps matches TRBD2 (5 bases). Per germline, CDR1 SEHNR and CDR2 FQNEAQ (reference sequence). Trimming took 1 base from V and 6 from J, leaving 10 bases between them. The CDR3 is 14 amino acids. The CDR3 sequence: CASSLGRGGNEQFF. As DNA, the CDR3 is TGTGCCAGCAGCTTAGGTCGGGGTGGCAATGAGCAGTTCTTC.

The chain links TRBV4-1 to TRBJ2-6; 11 nucleotides align to TRBD1. Germline V gives CDR1 MGHRA, CDR2 YSYEKL. The CDR3 covers 19 residues. Germline trimming cut 4 bases from V and 4 bases from J; bases unmatched to any gene: 12. CDR3 residues: CASSPRTGGDLTGANVLTF. CDR3 nucleotides: TGCGCCAGCAGCCCGAGGACAGGGGGCGATTTAACCGGGGCCAACGTCCTGACTTTC.

The chain is built from TRBV19 and TRBJ2-2, with 11 nucleotides matching TRBD2. The V and J ends lost 5 bases and 5 bases, in that order; junction bases with no gene match: 7. The CDR3 covers 16 residues. Looked up from germline, CDR1 is LNHDA and CDR2 is SQIVND (reference sequence). The CDR3 DNA reads as TGTGCCAGTAGTGAAATAGCGGGAGGGCCTACCGGGGAGCTGTTTTTT. This gives the protein CASSEIAGGPTGELFF.